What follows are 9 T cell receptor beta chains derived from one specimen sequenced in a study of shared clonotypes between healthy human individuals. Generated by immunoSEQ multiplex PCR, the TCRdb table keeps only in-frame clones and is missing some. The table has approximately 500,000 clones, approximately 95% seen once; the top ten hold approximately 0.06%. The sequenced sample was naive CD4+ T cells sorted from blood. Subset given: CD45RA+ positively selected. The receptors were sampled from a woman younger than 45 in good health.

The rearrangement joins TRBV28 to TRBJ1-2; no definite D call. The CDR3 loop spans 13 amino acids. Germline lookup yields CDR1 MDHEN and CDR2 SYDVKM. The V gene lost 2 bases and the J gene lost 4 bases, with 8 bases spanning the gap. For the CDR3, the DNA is TGTGCCAGCAGTTTAGAATCCGTCTATGGCTACACCTTC. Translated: CASSLESVYGYTF.

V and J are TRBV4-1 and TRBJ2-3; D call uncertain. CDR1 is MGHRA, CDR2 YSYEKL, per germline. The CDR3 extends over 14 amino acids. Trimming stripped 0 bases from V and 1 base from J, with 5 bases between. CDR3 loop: CASSQDQGTDTQYF. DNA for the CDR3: TGCGCCAGCAGCCAAGATCAAGGCACAGATACGCAGTATTTT.

The CDR3 region is CASSLDRDVSYEQYF. The CDR3 nucleotides read TGTGCCAGCAGCTTGGACAGGGACGTTTCCTACGAGCAGTACTTC. This chain joins TRBV7-9 and TRBJ2-7; 8 bases are shared with TRBD1. J gave up 1 base and V 3 bases, and 5 bases lay outside the gene matches. Germline-derived CDR1 and CDR2 are SEHNR and FQNEAQ (reference sequence). The CDR3 covers 15 residues.

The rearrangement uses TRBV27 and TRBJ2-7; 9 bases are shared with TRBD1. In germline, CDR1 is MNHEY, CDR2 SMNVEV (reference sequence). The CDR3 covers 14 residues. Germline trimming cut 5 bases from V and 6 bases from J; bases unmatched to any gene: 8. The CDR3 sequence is CASSPRTGVSEQYF. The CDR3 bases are TGTGCCAGCAGTCCCAGGACAGGGGTGAGCGAGCAGTACTTC.

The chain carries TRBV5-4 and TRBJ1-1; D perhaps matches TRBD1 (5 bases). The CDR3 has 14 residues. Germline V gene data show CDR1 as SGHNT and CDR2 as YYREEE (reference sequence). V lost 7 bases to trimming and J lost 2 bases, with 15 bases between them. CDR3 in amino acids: CASGAITGNTEAFF. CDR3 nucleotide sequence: TGTGCCAGCGGCGCAATTACAGGTAACACTGAAGCTTTCTTT.

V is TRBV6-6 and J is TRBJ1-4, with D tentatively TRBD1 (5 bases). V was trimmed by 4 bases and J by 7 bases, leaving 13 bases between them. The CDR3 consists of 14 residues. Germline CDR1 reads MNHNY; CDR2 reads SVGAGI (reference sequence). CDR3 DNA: TGTGCCAGCAGTTGGCGCGATAGGGGTGAAAAACTGTTTTTT. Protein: CASSWRDRGEKLFF.

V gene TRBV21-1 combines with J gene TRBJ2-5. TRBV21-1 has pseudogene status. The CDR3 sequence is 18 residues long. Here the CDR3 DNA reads TGTGCCAGCAGCAACGGCCTTTCCCCATGGGTCCCTCAAGAGACCCAGTACTTC. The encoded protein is CASSNGLSPWVPQETQYF.

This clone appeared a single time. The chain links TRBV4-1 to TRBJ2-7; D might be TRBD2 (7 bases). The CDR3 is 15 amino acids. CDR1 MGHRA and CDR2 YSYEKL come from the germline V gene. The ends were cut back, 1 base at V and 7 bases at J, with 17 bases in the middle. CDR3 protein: CASSQGEGGTLEQYF. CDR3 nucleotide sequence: TGCGCCAGCAGCCAAGGGGAGGGGGGGACTTTGGAGCAGTACTTC.

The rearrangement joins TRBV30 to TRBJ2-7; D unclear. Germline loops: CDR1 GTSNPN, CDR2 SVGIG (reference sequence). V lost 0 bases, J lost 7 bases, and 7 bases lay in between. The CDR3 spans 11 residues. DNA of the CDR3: TGTGCCTGGAGTGTCCACTGGGAGCAGTACTTC. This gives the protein CAWSVHWEQYF.